The 5 T cell receptor beta chains below come from one sample, sequenced in a study of cytomegalovirus exposure and HLA in healthy donors. Primers for the PCR totalled 60 Vbeta and 13 Jbeta. Some clones are missing from TCRdb's copy, which holds only in-frame ones; the method was immunoSEQ multiplex PCR. The table includes about 96,000 clones, 60% to 80% detected once. Sequenced input: PBMCs. The receptors were gathered from a man aged 55-75 years in good health and CMV-seronegative.

The DNA of the CDR3 is TGTGCCAGCAGCTTAACGGGGGGCCTCGATGAGCAGTTCTTC. It encodes CASSLTGGLDEQFF. The rearrangement joins TRBV5-4 to TRBJ2-1, with D tentatively TRBD2 (7 bases). Trimming left V 2 bases short and J 8 bases short, with 14 bases between. The CDR3 is 14 residues long. The germline gives CDR1 SGHNT, CDR2 YYREEE (reference sequence).

The chain joins TRBV7-9 to TRBJ1-1; D not certain. The germline V gene has CDR1 SEHNR and CDR2 FQNEAQ (reference sequence). This CDR3 comprises 13 residues. Trimming removed 3 bases from V and 3 bases from J, with 8 bases in between. In DNA, the CDR3 is TGTGCCAGCAGCTTTGGCATGGACACTGAAGCTTTCTTT. Encoded protein: CASSFGMDTEAFF. Complete variable domain (other parts from reference TRBV7-9 and TRBJ1-1): DTGVSQNPRHKITKRGQNVTFRCDPISEHNRLYWYRQTLGQGPEFLTYFQNEAQLEKSRLLSDRFSAERPKGSFSTLEIQRTEQGDSAMYLCASSFGMDTEAFFGQGTRLTVV.

The rearrangement links TRBV6-6 to TRBJ2-7, with 9 bases matching TRBD2. The length of the CDR3 is 13 residues. CDR1 and CDR2 from the germline V gene are MNHNY and SVGAGI (reference sequence). V lost 6 bases, J lost 3 bases, and 3 bases stayed unmatched. This chain's CDR3 is CASSRTSDYEQYF. CDR3 coding DNA: TGTGCCAGCAGCCGGACTAGCGACTACGAGCAGTACTTC.

This clone was observed a handful of times. This chain joins TRBV4-1 and TRBJ2-1; 14 nucleotides align to TRBD2. Per the germline V gene, CDR1 is MGHRA and CDR2 is YSYEKL. The V and J ends lost 6 bases and 5 bases, in that order; junction bases with no gene match: 3. The CDR3 runs 15 residues. For the CDR3, the DNA is TGCGCCAGCAGATTGGGACTAGCGGGGGACAATGAGCAGTTCTTC. Its protein is CASRLGLAGDNEQFF.

This clone turned up a few times. The chain has TRBV4-1 and TRBJ2-5; 12 bases line up with TRBD2. The germline V gene encodes CDR1 MGHRA and CDR2 YSYEKL. Losses at the gene ends were 4 bases for V and 1 base for J; bases not matched to a gene: 7. This CDR3 region has 17 residues. The DNA for the CDR3 is TGCGCCAGCAGCCTAGGACTAGCGGGATCCCTCCAAGAGACCCAGTACTTC. Translated: CASSLGLAGSLQETQYF.